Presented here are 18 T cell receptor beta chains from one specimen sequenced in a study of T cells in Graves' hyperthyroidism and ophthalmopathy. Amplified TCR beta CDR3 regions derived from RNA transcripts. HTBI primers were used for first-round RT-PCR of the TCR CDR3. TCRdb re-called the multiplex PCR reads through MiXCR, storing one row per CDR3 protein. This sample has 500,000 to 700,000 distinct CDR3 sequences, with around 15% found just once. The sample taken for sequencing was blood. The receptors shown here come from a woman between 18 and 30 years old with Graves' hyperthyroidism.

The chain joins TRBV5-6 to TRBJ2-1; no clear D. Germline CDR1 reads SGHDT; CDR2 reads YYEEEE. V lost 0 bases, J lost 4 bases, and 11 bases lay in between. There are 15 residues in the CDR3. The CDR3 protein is CASSLVTSTYNEQFF. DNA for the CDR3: TGTGCCAGCAGCTTGGTCACCTCAACATACAATGAGCAGTTCTTC. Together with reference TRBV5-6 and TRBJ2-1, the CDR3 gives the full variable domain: DAGVTQSPTHLIKTRGQQVTLRCSPKSGHDTVSWYQQALGQGPQFIFQYYEEEERQRGNFPDRFSGHQFPNYSSELNVNALLLGDSALYLCASSLVTSTYNEQFFGPGTRLTVL.

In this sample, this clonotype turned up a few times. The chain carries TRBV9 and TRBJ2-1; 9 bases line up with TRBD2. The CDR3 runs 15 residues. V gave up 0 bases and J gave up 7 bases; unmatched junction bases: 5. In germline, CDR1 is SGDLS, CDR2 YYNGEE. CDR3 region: CASSVVGTSRNEQFF. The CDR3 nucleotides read TGTGCCAGCAGCGTAGTTGGGACTAGCAGAAATGAGCAGTTCTTC.

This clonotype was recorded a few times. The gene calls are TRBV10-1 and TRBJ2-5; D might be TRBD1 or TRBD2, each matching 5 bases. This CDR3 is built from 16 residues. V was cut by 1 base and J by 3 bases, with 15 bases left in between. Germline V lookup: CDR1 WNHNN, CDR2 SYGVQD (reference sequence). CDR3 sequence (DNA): TGCGCCAGCAGTGAGTTTTTCGGGACGGGGAAAGAGACCCAGTACTTC. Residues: CASSEFFGTGKETQYF.

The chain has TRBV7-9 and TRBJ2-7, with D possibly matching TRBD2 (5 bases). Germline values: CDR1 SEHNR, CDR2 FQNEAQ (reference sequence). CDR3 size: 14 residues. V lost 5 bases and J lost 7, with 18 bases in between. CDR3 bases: TGTGCCAGCAGCCTCAGCGGACGCAAGGTAGAGCAGTACTTC. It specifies CASSLSGRKVEQYF.

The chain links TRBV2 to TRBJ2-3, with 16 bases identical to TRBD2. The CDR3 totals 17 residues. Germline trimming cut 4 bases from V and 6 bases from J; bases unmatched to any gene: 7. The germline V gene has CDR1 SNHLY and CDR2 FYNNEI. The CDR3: CASSGGTSGRARDTQYF. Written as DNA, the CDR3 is TGTGCCAGCAGTGGGGGGACTAGCGGGAGGGCCCGTGATACGCAGTATTTT.

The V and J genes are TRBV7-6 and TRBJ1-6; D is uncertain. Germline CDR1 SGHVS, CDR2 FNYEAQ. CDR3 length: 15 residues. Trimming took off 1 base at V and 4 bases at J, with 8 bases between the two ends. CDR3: CASSLVGGYNSPLHF. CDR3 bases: TGTGCCAGCAGCTTAGTGGGTGGTTATAATTCACCCCTCCACTTT.

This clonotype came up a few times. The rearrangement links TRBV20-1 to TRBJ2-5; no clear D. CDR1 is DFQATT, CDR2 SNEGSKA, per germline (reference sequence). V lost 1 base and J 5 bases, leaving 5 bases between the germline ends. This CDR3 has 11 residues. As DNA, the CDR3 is TGCAGTGCTAGAGGGTGGGAGACCCAGTACTTC. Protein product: CSARGWETQYF.

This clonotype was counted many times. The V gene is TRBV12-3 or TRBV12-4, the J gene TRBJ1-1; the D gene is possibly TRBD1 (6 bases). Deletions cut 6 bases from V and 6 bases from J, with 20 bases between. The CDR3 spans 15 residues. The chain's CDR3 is CASSPQSGALSEAFF. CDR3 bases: TGTGCCAGCAGCCCCCAATCGGGGGCGTTATCTGAAGCTTTCTTT.

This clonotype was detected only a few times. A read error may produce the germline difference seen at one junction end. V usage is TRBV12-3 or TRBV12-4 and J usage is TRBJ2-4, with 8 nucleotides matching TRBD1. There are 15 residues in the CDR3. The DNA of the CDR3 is TGTGCCGGCAGTTCAGGGGGCCGAGCCAAAAACATTCAGTACTTC. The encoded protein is CAGSSGGRAKNIQYF.

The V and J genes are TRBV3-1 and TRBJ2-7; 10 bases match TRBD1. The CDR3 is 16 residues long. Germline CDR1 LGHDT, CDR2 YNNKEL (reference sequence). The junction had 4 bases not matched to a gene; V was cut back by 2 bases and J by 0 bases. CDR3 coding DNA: TGTGCCAGCAGCCAATTAGGGACAGGGGCCTCCTACGAGCAGTACTTC. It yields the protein CASSQLGTGASYEQYF.

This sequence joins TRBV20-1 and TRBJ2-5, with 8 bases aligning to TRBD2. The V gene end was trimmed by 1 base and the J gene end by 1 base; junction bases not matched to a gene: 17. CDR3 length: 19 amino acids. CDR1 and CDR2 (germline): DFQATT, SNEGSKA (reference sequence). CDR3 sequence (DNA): TGCAGTGCTAGAGCCGCACCGGGGACGCGTAGCGGGGCCCAAGAGACCCAGTACTTC. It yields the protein CSARAAPGTRSGAQETQYF.

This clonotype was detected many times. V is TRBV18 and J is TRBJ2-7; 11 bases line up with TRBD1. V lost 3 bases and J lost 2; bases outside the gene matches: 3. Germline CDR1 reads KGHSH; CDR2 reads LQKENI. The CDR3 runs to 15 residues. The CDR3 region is CASSPTGQGAYEQYF. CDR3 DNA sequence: TGTGCCAGCTCACCTACGGGACAGGGGGCCTACGAGCAGTACTTC.

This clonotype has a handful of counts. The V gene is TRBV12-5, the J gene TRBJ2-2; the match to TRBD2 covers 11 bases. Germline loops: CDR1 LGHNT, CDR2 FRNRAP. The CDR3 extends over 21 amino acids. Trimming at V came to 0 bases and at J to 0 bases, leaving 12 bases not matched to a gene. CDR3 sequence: CASGLVRHSLAGGPNTGELFF. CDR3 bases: TGTGCTAGTGGTTTGGTTCGTCACTCCTTAGCGGGAGGGCCGAACACCGGGGAGCTGTTTTTT.

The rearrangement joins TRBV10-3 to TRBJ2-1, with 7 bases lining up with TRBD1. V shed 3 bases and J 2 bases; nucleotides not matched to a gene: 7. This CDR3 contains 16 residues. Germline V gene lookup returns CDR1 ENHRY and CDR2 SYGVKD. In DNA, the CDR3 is TGTGCCATCAGTGATCTAGGGGGCAAACCCTACAATGAGCAGTTCTTC. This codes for CAISDLGGKPYNEQFF.

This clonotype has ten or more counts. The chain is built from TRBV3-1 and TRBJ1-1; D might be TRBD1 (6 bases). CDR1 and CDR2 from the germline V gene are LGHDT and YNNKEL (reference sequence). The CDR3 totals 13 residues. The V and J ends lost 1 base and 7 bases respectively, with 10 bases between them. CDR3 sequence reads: CASSQVRGGEAFF. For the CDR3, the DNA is TGTGCCAGCAGCCAAGTCAGGGGAGGTGAAGCTTTCTTT.

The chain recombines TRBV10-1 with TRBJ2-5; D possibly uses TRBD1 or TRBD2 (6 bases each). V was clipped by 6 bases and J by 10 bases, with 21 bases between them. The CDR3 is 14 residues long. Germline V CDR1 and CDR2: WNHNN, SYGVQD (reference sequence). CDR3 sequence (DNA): TGCGCCAGCAGGGACGGACGCTGGAGGGGGGTCCAGTACTTC. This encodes CASRDGRWRGVQYF.

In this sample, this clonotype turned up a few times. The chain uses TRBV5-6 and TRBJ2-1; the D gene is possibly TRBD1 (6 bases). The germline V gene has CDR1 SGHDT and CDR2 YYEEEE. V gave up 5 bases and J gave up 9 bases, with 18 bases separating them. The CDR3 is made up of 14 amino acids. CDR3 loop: CASSLWGLRSEQFF. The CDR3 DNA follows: TGTGCCAGCAGTCTCTGGGGGCTTAGGAGTGAGCAGTTCTTC.

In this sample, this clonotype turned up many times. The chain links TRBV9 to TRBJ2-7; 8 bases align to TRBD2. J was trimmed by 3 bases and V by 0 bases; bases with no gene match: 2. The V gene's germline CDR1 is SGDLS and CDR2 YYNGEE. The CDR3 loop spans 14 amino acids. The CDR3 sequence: CASSVGLAGYEQYF. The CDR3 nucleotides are TGTGCCAGCAGCGTAGGGCTAGCGGGCTACGAGCAGTACTTC. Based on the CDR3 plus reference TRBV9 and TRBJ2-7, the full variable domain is DSGVTQTPKHLITATGQRVTLRCSPRSGDLSVYWYQQSLDQGLQFLIQYYNGEERAKGNILERFSAQQFPDLHSELNLSSLELGDSALYFCASSVGLAGYEQYFGPGTRLTVT.